The 12 T cell receptor beta chains below all came from one sample that was sequenced in a study of blood T cell repertoires in COVID-19. The data were produced by immunoSEQ multiplex PCR, yet TCRdb's version contains in-frame clones alone and is incomplete. The data contain 100,000 or so clones, 85% of them seen just once; the ten biggest clones take up less than 2.5%. Sequences were obtained from peripheral blood. The source of these receptors is a human donor in a cohort sampled during active COVID-19.

The gene calls are TRBV5-1 and TRBJ2-7; 8 bases map to TRBD1. The J segment lost 5 bases and the V segment lost 1 base, leaving 11 bases of the junction unmatched. Germline V gene data show CDR1 as SGHRS and CDR2 as YFSETQ. The CDR3 contains 16 residues. CDR3 sequence (DNA): TGCGCCAGCAGCTTGTGGGGGCAGGGGGCACCACACGAGCAGTACTTC. Translating gives CASSLWGQGAPHEQYF.

This clone was found once. This chain links TRBV30 with TRBJ1-2; 10 bases align to TRBD1. The CDR3 is made up of 13 amino acids. The germline CDR1 and CDR2 sequences are GTSNPN and SVGIG (reference sequence). V dropped 3 bases and J dropped 6; count of bases not matched to a gene: 4. The CDR3: CAWRGTGEDGYTF. CDR3 in DNA: TGTGCCTGGAGAGGGACAGGGGAAGATGGCTACACCTTC. The variable domain in full, completed from reference TRBV30 and TRBJ1-2, reads SQTIHQWPATLVQPVGSPLSLECTVEGTSNPNLYWYRQAAGRGLQLLFYSVGIGQISSEVPQNLSASRPQDRQFILSSKKLLLSDSGFYLCAWRGTGEDGYTFGSGTRLTVV.

The chain joins TRBV9 to TRBJ2-3; 10 positions agree with TRBD2. The J segment lost 4 bases and the V segment lost 0 bases, leaving 20 bases of the junction unmatched. Germline V gene sequence: CDR1 SGDLS, CDR2 YYNGEE. The CDR3 has 21 amino acids. DNA for the CDR3: TGTGCCAGCAGCGTAGTATTTAAGGGGCTAGGACTAGCGGCTCTGGCAGATACGCAGTATTTT. Encoded protein: CASSVVFKGLGLAALADTQYF.

The rearrangement uses TRBV7-8 and TRBJ1-1; D call uncertain. CDR1 and CDR2 from the germline V gene are SGHVS and FQNEAQ. With 4 bases removed from V and 8 bases from J, the gap between germline ends came to 14 bases. The CDR3 contains 13 residues. The CDR3 sequence: CASSSSPTREAFF. In DNA form, the CDR3 reads TGTGCCAGCAGCTCCTCCCCAACACGAGAAGCTTTCTTT.

V usage is TRBV18 and J usage is TRBJ2-1, with 8 bases lining up with TRBD2. Germline V lookup: CDR1 KGHSH, CDR2 LQKENI. J gave up 8 bases and V 6 bases, and 12 bases lay outside the gene matches. The CDR3 consists of 15 residues. The CDR3 DNA reads TGTGCCAGCTCGGCCGGGACTAGTTATTCCTATGAGCAGTTCTTC. It encodes CASSAGTSYSYEQFF.

This rearrangement joins TRBV19 to TRBJ1-5, with a tentative D call TRBD1 (6 bases). The CDR3 runs to 15 residues. Trimming left V 10 bases short and J 2 bases short, with 18 bases between. CDR1 LNHDA and CDR2 SQIVND come from the germline V gene (reference sequence). The CDR3 DNA sequence: TGTGCCACTACCGACAGGCCAAATGGCAATCAGCCCCAGCATTTT. Translated, it gives CATTDRPNGNQPQHF.

The chain employs TRBV9 and TRBJ2-3, with TRBD2 matching 9 bases. Trimming at V came to 4 bases and at J to 6 bases, leaving 9 bases not matched to a gene. This CDR3 has 15 amino acids. Germline V gene lookup returns CDR1 SGDLS and CDR2 YYNGEE. CDR3 loop: CASSPGGGAPDTQYF. CDR3 DNA: TGTGCCAGCAGCCCCGGCGGGGGGGCGCCGGATACGCAGTATTTT.

V gene TRBV9 combines with J gene TRBJ2-2, with 10 bases that match TRBD1. Germline values: CDR1 SGDLS, CDR2 YYNGEE. This CDR3 has 15 amino acids. J lost 7 bases, V lost 7 bases, and 10 bases had no gene match. The CDR3 here is CASAGQGVKFGELFF. The CDR3 DNA is TGTGCCAGCGCCGGACAGGGGGTAAAATTCGGGGAGCTGTTTTTT.

The chain carries TRBV6-5 and TRBJ2-7; 7 bases match TRBD2. CDR1 and CDR2 from the germline V gene are MNHEY and SVGAGI. J was trimmed by 0 bases and V by 8 bases; bases with no gene match: 10. The CDR3 covers 15 residues. Here the CDR3 reads CASHPTGTTSYEQYF. DNA of the CDR3: TGTGCCAGCCACCCAACCGGGACTACCTCCTACGAGCAGTACTTC.

This rearrangement joins TRBV28 to TRBJ2-7, with a tentative D call TRBD1 (5 bases). Per germline, CDR1 MDHEN and CDR2 SYDVKM. Deletions cut 8 bases from V and 4 bases from J, with 15 bases between. The CDR3 is made up of 13 amino acids. CDR3 region: CASARTLLYEQYF. The CDR3 coding sequence is TGTGCCAGCGCCAGGACACTTCTATACGAGCAGTACTTC.

V and J are TRBV7-2 and TRBJ1-1, with D possibly matching TRBD1 (6 bases). Trimming removed 5 bases from V and 4 bases from J, with 26 bases in between. The CDR3 totals 18 residues. Germline V gives CDR1 SGHTA, CDR2 FQGNSA. The CDR3 DNA is TGTGCCAGCAGCCCAGGGGTTCTGGGGCCGGGGCCCTCCACTGAAGCTTTCTTT. Translating gives CASSPGVLGPGPSTEAFF.

The CDR3 spells CASSSLAGGGLNEQFF. The CDR3 DNA follows: TGTGCCAGCAGCTCATTAGCGGGCGGTGGCCTTAATGAGCAGTTCTTC. The genes are TRBV7-2 and TRBJ2-1, with 7 bases lining up with TRBD2. The CDR3 contains 16 residues. The germline CDR1 and CDR2 sequences are SGHTA and FQGNSA. V lost 4 bases and J lost 7; bases outside the gene matches: 13.